This passage covers 13 T cell receptor beta chains from one sample sequenced in a study of blood T cell repertoires in COVID-19 (TCRdb year 2020). Receptors were amplified or captured by the immunoSEQ multiplex PCR assay. TCRdb re-hosts the immuneACCESS table, in-frame sequences only. Its copies lack some clones; in the studies checked, an unresolved V gene accounts for under half of them, and the cause for the rest is not known. The sample has about 190,000 clones on record, less than 90% of them singletons. 5.5% to 7.5% of the sample goes to the ten largest clones. The sequenced sample consisted of peripheral blood. These receptors all come from a woman aged 40 to 55 with acute or convalescent COVID-19.

The V and J genes are TRBV3-1 (or the pseudogene TRBV3-2) and TRBJ2-1, with TRBD2 identical over 13 bases. J was trimmed by 9 bases and V by 6 bases; bases with no gene match: 5. CDR1 LGHDT and CDR2 YNNKEL come from the germline V gene (reference sequence). The CDR3 extends over 14 amino acids. The CDR3 bases are TGTGCCAGCAGTCTCGGACTAGCGGGAGTTGAGCAGTTCTTC. This gives the protein CASSLGLAGVEQFF.

This rearrangement joins TRBV4-2 to TRBJ2-2; weak D call: TRBD2 (6 bases). This CDR3 spans 18 amino acids. Germline values: CDR1 LGHNA, CDR2 YNFKEQ. The ends were cut back, 1 base at V and 2 bases at J, with 17 bases in the middle. The CDR3 DNA follows: TGTGCCAGCAGCCAAGGGCCTCCCGGGACTTTAAACACCGGGGAGCTGTTTTTT. This gives the protein CASSQGPPGTLNTGELFF.

This clone showed up just a few times. The J gene is TRBJ1-6, the V gene TRBV27, with TRBD1 as a possible D gene (6 bases). V was pared by 3 bases and J by 9 bases, with 12 bases between. Germline V gene data show CDR1 as MNHEY and CDR2 as SMNVEV (reference sequence). This CDR3 comprises 14 residues. In nucleotides, the CDR3 is TGTGCCAGCAGTTTTCAAACAGGGCCTTCACCCCTCCACTTT. It translates to CASSFQTGPSPLHF.

This clone turned up a few times. The rearrangement links TRBV4-1 to TRBJ2-1, with TRBD2 as a possible D gene (6 bases). V was shortened by 1 base and J by 11 bases, with 12 bases between the two germline ends. CDR1 is MGHRA and CDR2 is YSYEKL in the germline V gene. The CDR3 contains 13 residues. CDR3 coding DNA: TGCGCCAGCAGCCAAGGGAGGGCGGGCAAGCAGTTCTTC. Its protein product is CASSQGRAGKQFF.

The genes are TRBV4-1 and TRBJ2-7; 7 nucleotides align to TRBD2. V gave up 1 base and J gave up 2 bases; unmatched junction bases: 8. The length of the CDR3 is 16 residues. Germline V gene data show CDR1 as MGHRA and CDR2 as YSYEKL. In nucleotides, the CDR3 is TGCGCCAGCAGCCAAGGCCCCCTAGCGGAGACCTACGAGCAGTACTTC. Protein: CASSQGPLAETYEQYF.

The genes are TRBV21-1 and TRBJ1-2. TRBV21-1 is a recognized pseudogene. The CDR3 covers 13 residues. The CDR3 loop reads CASSKARGTGYTF. The CDR3, as DNA: TGTGCCAGCAGCAAAGCGCGGGGGACGGGCTACACCTTC.

Note on this clone: The junction and the germline gene differ at one end; a read error may be behind it. This chain links TRBV6-1 with TRBJ1-6, with TRBD1 identical over 7 bases. There are 12 residues in the CDR3. The germline gives CDR1 MNHNS, CDR2 SASEGT. CDR3 sequence reads: CASSEGLDRISF. The CDR3 nucleotides are TGTGCCAGCAGTGAAGGATTGGACAGGATCAGCTTT.

The sample holds a few counts of this clone. V is TRBV7-8 and J is TRBJ2-7; 7 nucleotides align to TRBD2. Germline CDR1 and CDR2: SGHVS and FQNEAQ. V dropped 3 bases and J dropped 0; count of bases not matched to a gene: 5. The CDR3 spans 15 residues. CDR3 nucleotides: TGTGCCAGCAGCTTTCGGGGGGAGCACTCCTACGAGCAGTACTTC. Encoded protein: CASSFRGEHSYEQYF.

A few counts support this clone. The gene calls are TRBV6-1 and TRBJ2-7; 7 bases agree with TRBD2. The trim removed 4 bases at V and 7 bases at J, leaving 16 bases unmatched. Germline V gene data show CDR1 as MNHNS and CDR2 as SASEGT. The CDR3 totals 16 residues. The CDR3 protein is CASSVHLGSGAVEQYF. CDR3 DNA sequence: TGTGCCAGCAGTGTACACCTGGGGAGCGGGGCAGTGGAGCAGTACTTC.

The chain carries TRBV19 and TRBJ2-7, with no clear D. Trimming shortened V by 4 bases and J by 0 bases, and 7 bases separated the two germline ends. This CDR3 is 13 amino acids long. Germline loops: CDR1 LNHDA, CDR2 SQIVND (reference sequence). The chain's CDR3 is CASSTFSSYEQYF. CDR3 in DNA: TGTGCCAGTAGTACCTTCTCCTCCTACGAGCAGTACTTC. Together with reference TRBV19 and TRBJ2-7, the CDR3 gives the full variable domain: DGGITQSPKYLFRKEGQNVTLSCEQNLNHDAMYWYRQDPGQGLRLIYYSQIVNDFQKGDIAEGYSVSREKKESFPLTVTSAQKNPTAFYLCASSTFSSYEQYFGPGTRLTVT.

The chain has TRBV5-4 and TRBJ2-3, with a tentative D call TRBD2 (5 bases). The CDR3 runs 14 residues. From germline, CDR1 is SGHNT and CDR2 YYREEE (reference sequence). Trimming took 4 bases from V and 2 from J, leaving 11 bases between them. The CDR3: CASSQRPHTDTQYF. CDR3 nucleotides: TGTGCCAGCAGCCAGCGGCCCCACACAGATACGCAGTATTTT.

V gene TRBV6-5 combines with J gene TRBJ1-4; TRBD1 matches 8 bases. The germline V gene encodes CDR1 MNHEY and CDR2 SVGAGI. The CDR3 spans 14 residues. With V trimmed by 11 bases and J by 7 bases, 12 bases remained unmatched. CDR3: CACLQVTGVEKLFF. CDR3 bases: TGTGCCTGCCTACAAGTGACAGGGGTTGAAAAACTGTTTTTT.

The rearrangement links TRBV10-3 to TRBJ2-5, with D maybe TRBD2 (5 bases). Germline V gene sequence: CDR1 ENHRY, CDR2 SYGVKD. This CDR3 comprises 12 residues. Trimming took off 6 bases at V and 6 bases at J, with 11 bases between the two ends. This chain's CDR3 is CAISLDGKTQYF. The CDR3 bases are TGTGCCATCAGCCTGGACGGGAAGACCCAGTACTTC.